The present TCR beta chain was sequenced within a study of T cell changes during pregnancy in multiple sclerosis. TCRdb keeps only in-frame clones here, not all; method: immunoSEQ multiplex PCR. The repertoire has some 41,000 clones, around 89% of them found once; the top ten carry around 0.51%. The junction had 5 bases not matched to a gene; V was cut back by 5 bases and J by 0 bases. The CDR3 runs 16 residues. Germline V CDR1 and CDR2: SGHTA, FQGNSA. The specimen comprised CD4+ T cells from peripheral blood mononuclear cells, sampled in the first trimester of pregnancy. J is TRBJ1-1 and V is TRBV7-2, with TRBD1 matching 11 bases. The TCR comes from a female donor with multiple sclerosis, enrolled in a pregnancy study. The CDR3 protein is CASSTRTGGLNTEAFF. The CDR3 DNA reads TGTGCCAGCAGCACCCGGACAGGGGGCCTGAACACTGAAGCTTTCTTT.